This T cell receptor beta chain derives from a study of T cells in Graves' hyperthyroidism and ophthalmopathy. At the level of the study: Peripheral blood draws took place at initial diagnosis, ahead of any treatment. Study-level points and caveats: The blood repertoire included most of the expanded thyroid clonotypes above 0.001.

RNA transcripts gave rise to amplified TCR beta CDR3 regions. First-round RT-PCR of the TCR CDR3 relied on the HTBI primer set. TCRdb re-derived calls from the multiplex PCR reads in MiXCR, one entry per CDR3 protein. The table includes fewer than 350,000 distinct CDR3 sequences, around a sixth detected once. A Clinical Activity Score of at least 3, a NOSPECS grade of at least 4 and a duration under 3 months were recorded in the ophthalmopathy patients. Diagnostic assessment was based on clinical symptoms, serum thyroxine and TRAb, thyroid ultrasound and orbital computed tomography. This clonotype was seen ten or more times. The antigen remains unidentified. This could be a read error, since a much larger clone is one nucleotide away. CDR3 length: 14 amino acids. V lost 0 bases to trimming and J lost 3 bases, with 8 bases between them. Germline CDR1 LNHNV, CDR2 YYDKDF (reference sequence).

This receptor was taken from a woman aged 40-49 years with Graves' ophthalmopathy. The sequenced sample was blood. J is TRBJ1-1 and V is TRBV15; D not certain. CDR3 protein: CATSRDGVDTEAFF. CDR3 DNA sequence: TGTGCCACCAGCAGAGATGGAGTGGACACTGAAGCTTTCTTT.